The clone carrying this T cell receptor beta chain was seen a single time. The data were taken from a study of blood T cell repertoires in COVID-19. As for the study in general: COVID-19 samples from acute and convalescent phases originated in the United States, Italy and Spain. Sources were T cells, B-cell-depleted T cells, or PBMCs; the material itself was cDNA or gDNA.

Assay used: immunoSEQ multiplex PCR; TCRdb lists only in-frame clones, some missing. Of roughly 160,000 clones in the sample, approximately 80% are singletons; the top ten hold 11%. Self-reported history from a screening survey and questionnaire set each donor's cohort. Two negative PCRs, clearance, or symptom resolution had been documented for recovered Cohort 3 donors. V was clipped by 10 bases and J by 8 bases, with 17 bases between them. Germline V gene sequence: CDR1 MNHEY, CDR2 SMNVEV (reference sequence). This CDR3 contains 12 residues. The receptor was isolated from a man aged 50 or older who had recovered from COVID-19. The chain uses TRBV27 and TRBJ1-1; the D gene is possibly TRBD1 (6 bases). Sequencing was done on a sample of PBMCs or T cells enriched from blood (not recorded which). Written as DNA, the CDR3 is TGTGCCACTAGGGGGGGGATCACCGAAGCTTTCTTT. It specifies CATRGGITEAFF.